Given below is one T cell receptor (beta chain) in context. This clonotype has a handful of counts. The clone's antigen remains unknown. Base qualities are not recorded, but no much larger clone differs from it by a single base. This sample was included in a study of vaccination and CD4 T cells after COVID-19 (dated by TCRdb to 2022 to 2024). For context, the study as a whole: Every convalescent patient had a positive nasal swab PCR test for SARS-CoV-2, with mild disease in under ten patients and severe disease in one. The convalescent cohort included six males and four females, with two Hispanic individuals, seven Caucasians, two Asians and one multiracial person. Two doses of either the Pfizer-BioNTech BNT162b2 vaccine (n=8) or the Moderna mRNA-1273 vaccine (n=2) were administered to participants. Post-COVID blood samples were collected from convalescent patients a median of around 100 days after diagnosis, with a range of about 30 to 161 days. Post-vaccine blood samples were taken a median of about 77 days after the second vaccine dose, with a range of roughly 13 to 250 days. The cultures were stimulated with overlapping spike peptide pools from SARS-CoV-2 and from the common cold coronaviruses HCoV-NL63, HCoV-OC43 and HCoV-229E. As controls, cultures received a CEFX viral epitope pool (the positive control), an HIV-1 Nef peptide pool (the negative control), or no peptide at all. The spike-specific CD4+ TCR repertoire was compared before and after mRNA vaccination in over nine COVID-19 convalescent patients and several infection-naive healthy vaccine recipients. General conclusions and limits of the study: Only a relatively small number of convalescent patients were included in the study, and early timepoints following natural infection were not analyzed. Among convalescent patients, a median roughly 90% of the SARS-CoV-2-reactive clones seen after vaccination appeared only after vaccination, which suggests priming specific to the vaccine. Of the vaccine-specific clones found in convalescent patients, nearly all (304 of 307) were mono-reactive for SARS-CoV-2 spike instead of being cross-reactive with common cold coronaviruses. An increase in the median number of SARS-CoV-2-reactive clonotypes from 21 after infection to 35 to 40 after vaccination was observed, but the change was not found to be significant.

Library creation used PCR. DNA from cultured CD4+ T cells was subjected to TCR sequencing with the Oncomine TCR Beta short-read assay at the Johns Hopkins FTIC core. The QIAamp micro DNA kit was used to extract genomic DNA from the cultured CD4+ T cells. Oncomine TCR Beta libraries made from cultured CD4+ T cells were pooled using unique dual indexes and sequenced on an Illumina iSeq 100. The authors' pipeline ran thus. Non-productive sequences were removed, and CDR3s that did not start with C, did not end with F or W, or were shorter than 7 amino acids were discarded. Antigen-specific clonotypes were identified using the MANAFEST web application through comparison of peptide-stimulated wells with reference and other culture wells. An FDR below 0.05, an odds ratio above 5, and a productive frequency above 0.1% in at least two of three replicate wells were required for clones to be considered positive. A clonotype was classed as cross-reactive if the clonotype showed significant expansion both in SARS-CoV-2 spike wells and in at least one common cold coronavirus spike condition. CDR3 homology was assessed with Levenshtein distances (stringdist) and unrooted phylogenetic trees (ape) in R version 3.6.1. TCRdb reprocessing: public reads trimmed at Q25 with fastp, clones called with MiXCR, in-frame beta chains kept. Every distinct CDR3 protein forms one entry, paired with its most common genes and DNA. TCRdb, rather than the study authors, made the V and J calls. In all, the sample holds 15,000 to 18,000 distinct CDR3 sequences, and about two fifths of those were seen once. The biggest ten clones account for over 5% of the sample.

In the germline V gene, CDR1 corresponds to SGHTA and CDR2 to FQGNSA. The junction shows trimming of 1 base on V and 4 bases on J, plus 10 bases between the germline ends. Including cysteine and phenylalanine, the CDR3 has 14 amino acids. The CDR3 DNA has 42 bases and is translated from base 1. The treatment or condition label on this specimen signifies: approximately 9-day PBMC culture with coronavirus spike peptide pools or control peptides (ViraFEST assay). The study used the ViraFEST assay, which expanded antigen-specific T cells with peptide pools and then identified expanded clonotypes by TCR sequencing. Positive SARS-CoV-2 PCR tests in the convalescent patients dated from March to December 2020, before Alpha, Beta and Delta variants emerged in the United States. Each well held about 2.2 million PBMCs cultured in IMDM containing roughly 5.4% human AB serum and around 9.2 IU/ml IL-2, with 10 ug/ml peptide pools added. Half of the culture medium was replaced with fresh IL-2-containing medium on days 3 and 7. Once the cells had been in culture for ten to eleven days, the EasySep CD4+ T cell isolation kit was used to isolate CD4+ T cells by negative selection. Ficoll-Paque Plus gradient centrifugation was used to isolate PBMCs from whole blood, and the isolated PBMCs were then either used fresh or cryopreserved at -140C. Triplicate wells were generally used for each culture condition.

This specimen was CD4+ T cells from blood, cultured in vitro, taken before SARS-CoV-2 vaccination. The rearrangement joined TRBV7-2 to TRBJ2-5; there is no confident call for the D gene. This sequence was found in a human donor who had recovered from COVID-19. The CDR3 loop reads CASSLEVIGETQYF. The sequenced DNA: TGTGCCAGCAGCTTAGAAGTAATAGGAGAGACCCAGTACTTC.